This section outlines one TCR beta chain sequence together with its context. Antigen specificity is unknown. Other DNA sequences within the sample encode an identical CDR3. With 3 bases removed from V and 1 base from J, the gap between germline ends came to 3 bases. Germline V gene sequence: CDR1 SQVTM, CDR2 ANQGSEA. The CDR3 has 11 amino acids. This sample was taken from a study of T cell responses to AZD1222 COVID-19 vaccine. The study's findings and limits: Researchers report vaccine-associated CD4 TCRs spanning spike, with dominance at 160-218 and 743-854. Reportedly, nearly half the spike-specific TCRs target unmutated variant regions.

TCRdb's table, derived via immunoSEQ multiplex PCR, lists solely in-frame clones and lacks some. This sample carries 150,000 or so clones, almost 95% of them seen once, and the ten largest clones take roughly 3.5%. The sequencing used peripheral blood, collected 28 days after the second AZD1222 dose. The origin of this receptor is an adult who received the AZD1222 COVID-19 vaccine. V usage is TRBV29-1 and J usage is TRBJ1-1; D remains ambiguous. The CDR3 spells CSVDRNTEAFF. DNA of the CDR3: TGCAGCGTTGACAGGAACACTGAAGCTTTCTTT.